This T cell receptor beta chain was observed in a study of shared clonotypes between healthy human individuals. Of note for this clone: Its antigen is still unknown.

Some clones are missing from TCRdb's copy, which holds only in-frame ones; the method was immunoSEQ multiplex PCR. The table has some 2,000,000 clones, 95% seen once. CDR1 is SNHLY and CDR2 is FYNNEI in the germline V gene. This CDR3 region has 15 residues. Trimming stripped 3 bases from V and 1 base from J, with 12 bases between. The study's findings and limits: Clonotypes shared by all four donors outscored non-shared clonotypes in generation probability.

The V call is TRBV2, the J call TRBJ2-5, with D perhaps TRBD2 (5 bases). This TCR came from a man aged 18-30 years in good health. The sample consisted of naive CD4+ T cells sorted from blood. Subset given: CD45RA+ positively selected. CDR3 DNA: TGTGCCAGCAGTGACTTAGGACTTTCCCAAGAGACCCAGTACTTC. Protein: CASSDLGLSQETQYF.